This T cell receptor beta chain appears in the sequencing data of a study of T-cell memory formation after mild COVID-19. General study results and limits: Contracting CD4+ clones were located mainly in CM and EM, and CD8+ clones in EMRA. A second wave expanding day 15 to 37 was CD4+-biased; contracting clones were balanced. Prior to infection, memory already included some responding clones, suggesting cross-reactive memory joined.

With regard to this clonotype: Its antigen is unknown.

A 5'RACE reaction primed in the constant segment made cDNA libraries of TCR alpha and TCR beta, and these carried sample barcodes and UMIs. MiXCR, run by TCRdb on the 5' RACE reads, gives a single entry per CDR3 protein. The table records over 150,000 distinct CDR3 sequences, about a fifth of them present only once. This CDR3 contains 14 residues. Looked up from germline, CDR1 is SNHLY and CDR2 is FYNNEI. The ends were cut back, 8 bases at V and 4 bases at J, with 16 bases in the middle. The sequence came from an adult woman who had mild COVID-19 (a few samples of this study predate the infection). Cell type and time point are not known. This chain links TRBV2 with TRBJ2-3; D perhaps matches TRBD1 (5 bases). The sample taken for sequencing was PBMCs or a T cell subset sorted from them (not recorded which). The CDR3 nucleotides read TGTGCCAGCGCATGGTGGGGCAGAGCAGATACGCAGTATTTT. Its protein product is CASAWWGRADTQYF.